A selection of T cell receptor beta chains follows, all from one sample in a study of OX40 agonist ivuxolimab in advanced cancers. Sequenced by immunoSEQ multiplex PCR; TCRdb stores in-frame clones only, minus some. The repertoire holds about 46,000 clones, with over 60% as singletons. This material consisted of CD4+ or CD8+ T cells sorted from blood, taken in a trial of the OX40 agonist ivuxolimab. The receptor source for this set is an adult with an advanced solid tumor such as melanoma, head and neck, liver or kidney cancer. CDR3s include the opening cysteine and the closing phenylalanine or tryptophan. D genes are given only for firm matches. Clone size is shown for a subset of rows, as once, few, many or a class of expanded clone.

abundance: .; j_gene: TRBJ1-3; d_gene: .; v_gene: TRBV7-9; CDR3aa: CASSRSKGGNTIYF; CDR3nt: TGTGCCAGCAGTCGATCCAAGGGTGGAAACACCATATATTTT
abundance: .; j_gene: TRBJ1-3; d_gene: .; v_gene: TRBV7-9; CDR3aa: CASSEKQRDTIYF; CDR3nt: TGTGCCAGCAGCGAGAAACAGAGAGACACCATATATTTT
abundance: .; j_gene: TRBJ2-7; d_gene: .; v_gene: TRBV7-9; CDR3aa: CASSPHKRGQSYEQYF; CDR3nt: TGTGCCAGCAGCCCCCACAAGCGCGGGCAGTCCTACGAGCAGTACTTC
abundance: few; j_gene: TRBJ2-1; d_gene: TRBD2; v_gene: TRBV11-3; CDR3aa: CASSWVAGGYNEQFF; CDR3nt: TGTGCCAGCAGCTGGGTAGCGGGAGGATACAATGAGCAGTTCTTC
abundance: .; j_gene: TRBJ1-2; d_gene: TRBD1; v_gene: TRBV5-4; CDR3aa: CALGTANYGYTF; CDR3nt: TGTGCCCTGGGGACAGCTAACTATGGCTACACCTTC
abundance: .; j_gene: TRBJ1-4; d_gene: TRBD1; v_gene: TRBV28; CDR3aa: CASSLMDRPYNEKLFF; CDR3nt: TGTGCCAGCAGCCTCATGGACAGGCCATATAATGAAAAACTGTTTTTT
abundance: .; j_gene: TRBJ1-2; d_gene: .; v_gene: TRBV19; CDR3aa: CASSMFSGAKSMGYTF; CDR3nt: TGTGCCAGTAGTATGTTTTCCGGGGCGAAGAGTATGGGCTACACCTTC
abundance: once; j_gene: TRBJ2-1; d_gene: TRBD2; v_gene: TRBV5-6; CDR3aa: CASSLLGGRGYNEQFF; CDR3nt: TGTGCCAGCAGCTTACTGGGCGGGAGAGGCTACAATGAGCAGTTCTTC
abundance: .; j_gene: TRBJ2-7; d_gene: .; v_gene: TRBV7-3; CDR3aa: CASSQAGAGAYEQYF; CDR3nt: TGTGCCAGCAGCCAAGCAGGGGCGGGGGCCTACGAGCAGTACTTC
abundance: .; j_gene: TRBJ1-2; d_gene: .; v_gene: TRBV2; CDR3aa: CASSLAPTGQKTYGYTF; CDR3nt: TGTGCCAGCAGCCTGGCACCGACCGGCCAGAAGACCTATGGCTACACCTTC
abundance: .; j_gene: TRBJ2-1; d_gene: .; v_gene: TRBV5-8; CDR3aa: CASSLVGLAGGNEQFF; CDR3nt: TGTGCCAGCAGCTTGGTCGGGCTAGCCGGTGGGAATGAGCAGTTCTTC